This T cell receptor (beta chain) was captured by sequencing in a study of patients and donors after allogeneic stem cell transplantation. The CDR3 extends over 15 amino acids. Losses at the gene ends were 3 bases for V and 4 bases for J; bases not matched to a gene: 8. CDR1 is DFQATT and CDR2 is SNEGSKA in the germline V gene (reference sequence). This clonotype appeared a few times. In TCRdb, the RT-PCR reads were re-called with MiXCR into one record per CDR3 protein. The sample shows about 230,000 distinct CDR3 sequences, over 12% of them seen only once. The sample was blood, either unsorted or a sorted T cell fraction (not recorded which). The source is a human donor who was either an allogeneic HSCT recipient or a stem cell or donor lymphocyte infusion donor (not recorded which). It is not recorded whose cells these are; they may come from a transplant donor. V gene TRBV20-1 combines with J gene TRBJ1-1; 10 positions match TRBD1. CDR3 residues: CSASPGTGASTEAFF. In DNA, the CDR3 is TGCAGTGCTAGCCCCGGGACAGGGGCGAGCACTGAAGCTTTCTTT.